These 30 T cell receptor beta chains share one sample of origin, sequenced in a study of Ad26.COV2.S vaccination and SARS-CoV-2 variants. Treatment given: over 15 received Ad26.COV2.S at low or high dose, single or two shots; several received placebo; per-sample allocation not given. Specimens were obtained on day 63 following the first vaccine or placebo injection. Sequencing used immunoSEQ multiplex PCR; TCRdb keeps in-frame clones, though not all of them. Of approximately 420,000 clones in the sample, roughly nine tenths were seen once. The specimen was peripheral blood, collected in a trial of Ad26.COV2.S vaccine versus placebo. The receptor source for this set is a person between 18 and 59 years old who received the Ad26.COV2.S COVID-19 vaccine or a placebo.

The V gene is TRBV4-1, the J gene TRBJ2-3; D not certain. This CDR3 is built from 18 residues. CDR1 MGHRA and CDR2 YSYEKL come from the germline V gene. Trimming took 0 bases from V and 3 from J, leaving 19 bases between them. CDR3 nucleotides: TGCGCCAGCAGCCAAGATCCCCTAACCGGGTTGAATACAGATACGCAGTATTTT. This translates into CASSQDPLTGLNTDTQYF.

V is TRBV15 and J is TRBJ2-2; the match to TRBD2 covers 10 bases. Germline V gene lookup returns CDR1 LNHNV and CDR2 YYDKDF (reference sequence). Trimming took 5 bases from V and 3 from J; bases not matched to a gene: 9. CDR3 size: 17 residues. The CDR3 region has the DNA TGTGCCACCAGCTCGATTAGGACTAGCGGATACACCGGGGAGCTGTTTTTT. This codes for CATSSIRTSGYTGELFF.

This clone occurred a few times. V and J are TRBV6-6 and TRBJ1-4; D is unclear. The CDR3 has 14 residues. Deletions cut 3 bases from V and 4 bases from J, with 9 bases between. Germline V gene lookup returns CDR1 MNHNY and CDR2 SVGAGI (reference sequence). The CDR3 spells CASSYGQNNEKLFF. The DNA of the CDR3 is TGTGCCAGCAGTTATGGCCAGAATAATGAAAAACTGTTTTTT.

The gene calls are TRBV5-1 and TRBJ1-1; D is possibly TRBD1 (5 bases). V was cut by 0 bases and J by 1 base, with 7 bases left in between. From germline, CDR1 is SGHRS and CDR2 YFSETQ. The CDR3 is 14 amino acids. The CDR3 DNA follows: TGCGCCAGCAGCTTGGGGACAAGGAACACTGAAGCTTTCTTT. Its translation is CASSLGTRNTEAFF.

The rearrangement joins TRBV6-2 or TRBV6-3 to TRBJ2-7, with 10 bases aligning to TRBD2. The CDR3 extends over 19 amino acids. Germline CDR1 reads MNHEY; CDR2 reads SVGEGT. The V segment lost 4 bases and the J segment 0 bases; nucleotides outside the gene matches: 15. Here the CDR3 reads CASSFVLAGAIRNSYEQYF. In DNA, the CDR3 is TGTGCCAGCAGTTTCGTTCTAGCGGGGGCCATAAGAAACTCCTACGAGCAGTACTTC.

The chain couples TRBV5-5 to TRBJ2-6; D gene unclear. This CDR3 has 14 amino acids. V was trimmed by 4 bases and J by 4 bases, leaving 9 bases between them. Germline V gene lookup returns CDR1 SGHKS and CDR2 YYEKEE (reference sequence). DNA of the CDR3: TGTGCCAGCAGCCCCTTATCCGGGGCCAACGTCCTGACTTTC. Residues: CASSPLSGANVLTF.

The CDR3: CASSDGTEGSPLHF. In DNA form, the CDR3 reads TGTGCCAGCAGCGACGGGACAGAAGGTTCACCCCTCCACTTT. The chain has TRBV5-4 and TRBJ1-6; TRBD1 aligns across 7 bases. Trimming took 4 bases from V and 9 from J; bases not matched to a gene: 7. Germline V gives CDR1 SGHNT, CDR2 YYREEE (reference sequence). The CDR3 is made up of 14 amino acids. Combining the CDR3 with reference TRBV5-4 and TRBJ1-6 gives the whole variable domain ETGVTQSPTHLIKTRGQQVTLRCSSQSGHNTVSWYQQALGQGPQFIFQYYREEENGRGNFPPRFSGLQFPNYSSELNVNALELDDSALYLCASSDGTEGSPLHFGNGTRLTVT.

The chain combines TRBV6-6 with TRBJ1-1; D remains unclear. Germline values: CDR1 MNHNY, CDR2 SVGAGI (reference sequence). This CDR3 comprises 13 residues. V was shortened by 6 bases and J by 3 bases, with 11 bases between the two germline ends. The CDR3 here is CASSEGRHTEAFF. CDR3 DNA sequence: TGTGCCAGCAGCGAAGGACGGCACACTGAAGCTTTCTTT.

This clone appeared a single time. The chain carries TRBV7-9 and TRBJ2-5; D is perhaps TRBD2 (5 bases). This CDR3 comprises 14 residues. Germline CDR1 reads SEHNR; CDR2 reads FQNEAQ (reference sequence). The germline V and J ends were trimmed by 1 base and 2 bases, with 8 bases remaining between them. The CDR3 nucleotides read TGTGCCAGCAGCTTAGACCGGGGTCAAGAGACCCAGTACTTC. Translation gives CASSLDRGQETQYF.

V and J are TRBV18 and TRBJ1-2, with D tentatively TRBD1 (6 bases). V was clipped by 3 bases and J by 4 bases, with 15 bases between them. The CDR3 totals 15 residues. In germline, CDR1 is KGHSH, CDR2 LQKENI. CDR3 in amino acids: CASSPGQINLYGYTF. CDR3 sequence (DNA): TGTGCCAGCTCACCTGGACAGATAAACCTCTATGGCTACACCTTC.

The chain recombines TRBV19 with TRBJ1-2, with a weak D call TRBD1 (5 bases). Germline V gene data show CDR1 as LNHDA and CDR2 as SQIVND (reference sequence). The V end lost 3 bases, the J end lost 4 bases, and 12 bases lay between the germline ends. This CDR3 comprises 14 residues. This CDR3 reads CASSMGPGSYGYTF. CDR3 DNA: TGTGCCAGTAGTATGGGTCCAGGGTCCTATGGCTACACCTTC.

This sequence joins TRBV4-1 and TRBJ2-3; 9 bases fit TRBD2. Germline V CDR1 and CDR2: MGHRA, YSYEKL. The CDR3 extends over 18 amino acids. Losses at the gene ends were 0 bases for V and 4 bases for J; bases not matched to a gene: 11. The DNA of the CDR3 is TGCGCCAGCAGCCAAGATATAGCGGGGGATCAACCCGCAGATACGCAGTATTTT. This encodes CASSQDIAGDQPADTQYF.

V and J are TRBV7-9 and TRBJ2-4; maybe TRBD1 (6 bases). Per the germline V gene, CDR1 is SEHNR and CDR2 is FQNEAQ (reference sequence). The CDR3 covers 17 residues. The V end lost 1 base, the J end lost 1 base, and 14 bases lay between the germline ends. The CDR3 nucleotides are TGTGCCAGCAGCTTAGTGCTGGGGGCGAGTGCCAAAAACATTCAGTACTTC. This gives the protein CASSLVLGASAKNIQYF.

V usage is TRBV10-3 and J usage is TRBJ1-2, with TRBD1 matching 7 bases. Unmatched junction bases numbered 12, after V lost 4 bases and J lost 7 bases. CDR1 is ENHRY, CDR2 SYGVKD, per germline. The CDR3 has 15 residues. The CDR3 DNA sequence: TGTGCCATCAGTGGACAGGGATCCCCCTCGGGTGGCTACACCTTC. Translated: CAISGQGSPSGGYTF.

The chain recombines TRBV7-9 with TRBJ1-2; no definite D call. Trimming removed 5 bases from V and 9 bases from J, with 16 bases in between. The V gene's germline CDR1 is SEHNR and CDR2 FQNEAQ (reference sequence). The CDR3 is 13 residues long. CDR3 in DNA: TGTGCCAGCAGCCCTATTCTGGGAACGCGCTACACCTTC. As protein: CASSPILGTRYTF. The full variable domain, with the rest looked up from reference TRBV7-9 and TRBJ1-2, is DTGVSQNPRHKITKRGQNVTFRCDPISEHNRLYWYRQTLGQGPEFLTYFQNEAQLEKSRLLSDRFSAERPKGSFSTLEIQRTEQGDSAMYLCASSPILGTRYTFGSGTRLTVV.

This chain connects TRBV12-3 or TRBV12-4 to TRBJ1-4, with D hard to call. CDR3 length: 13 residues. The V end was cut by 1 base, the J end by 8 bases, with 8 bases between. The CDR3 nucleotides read TGTGCCAGCAGTTTAGTCGAAGTCGAAAAACTGTTTTTT. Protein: CASSLVEVEKLFF.

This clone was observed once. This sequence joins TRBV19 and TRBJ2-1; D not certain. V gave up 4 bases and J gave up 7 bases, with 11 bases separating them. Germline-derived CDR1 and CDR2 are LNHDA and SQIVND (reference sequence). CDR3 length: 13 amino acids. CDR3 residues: CASSRGLVNEQFF. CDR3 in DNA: TGTGCCAGTAGTAGAGGTTTGGTTAATGAGCAGTTCTTC.

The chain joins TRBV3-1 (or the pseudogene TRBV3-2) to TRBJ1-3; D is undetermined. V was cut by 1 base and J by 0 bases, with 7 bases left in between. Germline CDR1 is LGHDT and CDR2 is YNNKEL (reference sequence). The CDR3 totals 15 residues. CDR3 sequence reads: CASSQAPSSGNTIYF. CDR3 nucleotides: TGTGCCAGCAGCCAAGCACCCTCCTCTGGAAACACCATATATTTT.

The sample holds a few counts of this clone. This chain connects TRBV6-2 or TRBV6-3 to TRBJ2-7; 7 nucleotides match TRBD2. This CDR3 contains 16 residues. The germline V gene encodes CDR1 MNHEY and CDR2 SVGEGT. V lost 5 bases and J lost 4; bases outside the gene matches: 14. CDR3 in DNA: TGTGCCAGCAGTGGGCCTCCCGGGACGGGGGGATACGAGCAGTACTTC. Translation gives CASSGPPGTGGYEQYF.

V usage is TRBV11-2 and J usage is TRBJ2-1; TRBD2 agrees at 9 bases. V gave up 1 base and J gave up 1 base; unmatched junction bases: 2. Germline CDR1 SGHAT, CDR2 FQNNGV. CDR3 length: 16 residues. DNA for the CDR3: TGTGCCAGCAGCTTAGTGGCGGGGGGGTCCTACAATGAGCAGTTCTTC. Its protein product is CASSLVAGGSYNEQFF.

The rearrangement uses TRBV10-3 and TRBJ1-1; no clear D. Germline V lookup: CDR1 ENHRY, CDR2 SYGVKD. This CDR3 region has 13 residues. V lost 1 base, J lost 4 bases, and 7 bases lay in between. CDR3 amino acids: CAISELGATEAFF. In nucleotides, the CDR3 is TGTGCCATCAGTGAGTTGGGTGCCACTGAAGCTTTCTTT.

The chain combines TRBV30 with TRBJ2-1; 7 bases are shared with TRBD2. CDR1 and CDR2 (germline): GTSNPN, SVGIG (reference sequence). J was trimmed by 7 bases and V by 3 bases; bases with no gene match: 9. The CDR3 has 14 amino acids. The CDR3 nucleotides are TGTGCCTGGAGCACTTTGGGGGGGGTAAATGAGCAGTTCTTC. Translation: CAWSTLGGVNEQFF.

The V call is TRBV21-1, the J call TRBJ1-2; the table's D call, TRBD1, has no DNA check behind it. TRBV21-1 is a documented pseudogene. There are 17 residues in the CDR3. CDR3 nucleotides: TGTGCCAGCAGCAGTCACCGACAGGGCTTAAACTACTATGGCTACACCTTC. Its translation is CASSSHRQGLNYYGYTF.

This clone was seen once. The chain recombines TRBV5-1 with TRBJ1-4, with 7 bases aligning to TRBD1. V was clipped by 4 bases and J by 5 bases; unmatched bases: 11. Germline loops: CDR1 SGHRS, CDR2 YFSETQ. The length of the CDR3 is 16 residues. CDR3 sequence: CASSIGGPKRNEKLFF. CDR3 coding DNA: TGCGCCAGCAGCATAGGGGGCCCTAAAAGAAATGAAAAACTGTTTTTT.

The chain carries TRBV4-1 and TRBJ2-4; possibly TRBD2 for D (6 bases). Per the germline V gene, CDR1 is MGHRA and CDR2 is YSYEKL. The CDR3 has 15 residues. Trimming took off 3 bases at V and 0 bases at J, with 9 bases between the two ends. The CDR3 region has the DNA TGCGCCAGCAGCCACGGCGGGGTAGCCAAAAACATTCAGTACTTC. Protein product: CASSHGGVAKNIQYF.

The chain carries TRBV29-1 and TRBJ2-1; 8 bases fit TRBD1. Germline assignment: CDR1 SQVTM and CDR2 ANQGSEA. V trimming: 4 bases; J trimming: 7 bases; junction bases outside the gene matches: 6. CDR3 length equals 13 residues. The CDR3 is CSVVWTGWNEQFF. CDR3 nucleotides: TGCAGCGTTGTCTGGACAGGGTGGAATGAGCAGTTCTTC.

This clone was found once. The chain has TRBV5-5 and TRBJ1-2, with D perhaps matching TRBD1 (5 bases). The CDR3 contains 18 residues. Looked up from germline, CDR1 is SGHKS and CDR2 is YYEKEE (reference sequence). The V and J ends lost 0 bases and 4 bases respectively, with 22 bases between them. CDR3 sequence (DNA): TGTGCCAGCAGCTTGGATGGGGGACGGGCGTCTAGGGGCTATGGCTACACCTTC. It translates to CASSLDGGRASRGYGYTF.

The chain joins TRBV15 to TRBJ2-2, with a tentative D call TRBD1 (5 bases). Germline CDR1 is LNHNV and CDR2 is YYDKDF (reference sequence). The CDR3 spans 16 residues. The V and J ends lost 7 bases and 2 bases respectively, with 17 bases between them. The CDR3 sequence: CATTMGKGINTGELFF. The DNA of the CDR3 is TGTGCCACCACTATGGGGAAGGGGATAAACACCGGGGAGCTGTTTTTT.

CDR3 DNA: TGCGCCAGCAGGAATAAGCGGGGGGTCTGGGCAGATACGCAGTATTTT. It translates to CASRNKRGVWADTQYF. This chain links TRBV23-1 with TRBJ2-3; 9 nucleotides agree with TRBD2. TRBV23-1 is marked as an open reading frame, function uncertain. The CDR3 has 16 amino acids. J was trimmed by 4 bases and V by 6 bases; bases with no gene match: 11.

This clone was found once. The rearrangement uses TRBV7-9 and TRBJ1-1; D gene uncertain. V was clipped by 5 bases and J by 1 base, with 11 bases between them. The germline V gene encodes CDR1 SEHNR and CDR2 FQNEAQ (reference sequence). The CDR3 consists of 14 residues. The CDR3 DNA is TGTGCCAGCAGCCCACGAAGCAGGAACACTGAAGCTTTCTTT. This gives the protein CASSPRSRNTEAFF.